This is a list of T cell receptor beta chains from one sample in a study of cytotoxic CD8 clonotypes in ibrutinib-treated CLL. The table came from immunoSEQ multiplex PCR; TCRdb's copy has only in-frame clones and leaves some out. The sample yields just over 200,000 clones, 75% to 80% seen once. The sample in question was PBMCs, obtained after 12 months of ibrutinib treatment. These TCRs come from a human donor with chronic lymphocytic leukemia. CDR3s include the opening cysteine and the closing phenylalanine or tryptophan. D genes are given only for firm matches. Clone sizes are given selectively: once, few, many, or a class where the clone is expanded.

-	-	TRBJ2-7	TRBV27	TGTGCCAGCAGTTCTGCGGGGACGGAGTACTTC	CASSSAGTEYF
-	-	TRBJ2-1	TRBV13	TGTGCCAGCAGCTTAGAAGACAGTGAAAATGAGCAGTTCTTC	CASSLEDSENEQFF
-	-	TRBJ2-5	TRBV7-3	TGTGCCAGCAGCTTATTCGGCGGAAATCAAGAGACCCAGTACTTC	CASSLFGGNQETQYF
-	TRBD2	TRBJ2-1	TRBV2	TGTGCCAGCAGATCGTGGCGGGAGGGCGGGAATGAGCAGTTCTTC	CASRSWREGGNEQFF
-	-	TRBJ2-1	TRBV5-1	TGCGCCAGCAGCTTGGACCTACTAGGTGAGCAGTTCTTC	CASSLDLLGEQFF
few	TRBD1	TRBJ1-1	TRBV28	TGTGCCAGCAGTTCAGGGGGAGCTTTCTTT	CASSSGGAFF
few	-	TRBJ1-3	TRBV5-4	TGTGCCAGCAGCTTAGGGGAGAGGGACTTGGCCGATTTT	CASSLGERDLADF
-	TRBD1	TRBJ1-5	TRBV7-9	TGTGCCAGCAGCTTAGCCGGGACAGGGGATCAGCCCCAGCATTTT	CASSLAGTGDQPQHF
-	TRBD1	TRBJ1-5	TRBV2	TGTGCCAGCAGTGGCACAGGGGGGAATCAGCCCCAGCATTTT	CASSGTGGNQPQHF
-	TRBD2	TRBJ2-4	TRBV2	TGTGCCAGCAGCCACAAAGGGAGGGTCAGGCTGATTATAGCCAAAAACATTCAGTACTTC	CASSHKGRVRLIIAKNIQYF
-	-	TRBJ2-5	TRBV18	TGTGCCAGCTCACCACCCTCAGCGCAGACCCAGTACTTC	CASSPPSAQTQYF
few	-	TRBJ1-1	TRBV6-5	TGTGCCAGCAGGAACACTGAAGCTTTCTTT	CASRNTEAFF
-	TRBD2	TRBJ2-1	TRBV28	TGTGCCAGTTACGGACTAGCCGGGAGCGGGAAGTTCTTC	CASYGLAGSGKFF
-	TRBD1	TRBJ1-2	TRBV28	TGTGCCAGCAGGTCCCCCCGGGACAGGGAGGGCTACACCTTC	CASRSPRDREGYTF
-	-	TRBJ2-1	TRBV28	TGTGCCAGCAGTTTCCCTTCTAGCGTGAGCTCCTACAATGAGCAGTTCTTC	CASSFPSSVSSYNEQFF
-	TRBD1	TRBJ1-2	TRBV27	TGTGCCAGCAGTTTTTCTCACGACAGGGGGTATGGCTACACCTTC	CASSFSHDRGYGYTF
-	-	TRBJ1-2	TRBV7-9	TGTGCCAGCAGCGATCCTACCGGGAGGGTCGGCTACACCTTC	CASSDPTGRVGYTF
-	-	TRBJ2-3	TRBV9	TGTGCCAGCAAAGGCGGGATGATCACAGATACGCAGTATTTT	CASKGGMITDTQYF
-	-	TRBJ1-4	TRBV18	TGTGCCAGCTCATCCGCCACAGCCTCAAATGAAAAACTGTTTTTT	CASSSATASNEKLFF
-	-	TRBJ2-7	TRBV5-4	TGTGCCAGCAGTACAGGGTTCGAGCAGTACTTC	CASSTGFEQYF
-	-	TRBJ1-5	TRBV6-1	TGTGCCAGCTGGGAGGTTGGCAATCAGCCCCAGCATTTT	CASWEVGNQPQHF
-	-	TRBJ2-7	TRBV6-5	TGTGCCAGCAGTTTAATTGGGCGGGACGAGCAGTACTTC	CASSLIGRDEQYF
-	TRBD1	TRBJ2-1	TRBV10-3	TGTGCCATCAGTGCCCAAGACAGGGTAGGTTTTAATGAGCAGTTCTTC	CAISAQDRVGFNEQFF
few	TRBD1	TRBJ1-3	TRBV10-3	TGTGCCATCAGGAGGGGCGACAGGGAAGCAGGAAACACCATATATTTT	CAIRRGDREAGNTIYF
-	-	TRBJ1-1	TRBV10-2	TGCGCCAGCAGTCCGATATTCTGGGGGGCCCCGATATGGGGCACTGAAGCTTTCTTT	CASSPIFWGAPIWGTEAFF
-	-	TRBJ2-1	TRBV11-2	TGTGCCAGCAACCGTTGGGGAGCGCCTAACAATGAGCAGTTCTTC	CASNRWGAPNNEQFF
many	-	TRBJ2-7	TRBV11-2	TGTGCCAGCAGCCCCAGGGGCCCAGCCTACGAGCAGTACTTC	CASSPRGPAYEQYF
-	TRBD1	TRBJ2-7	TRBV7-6	TGTGCCAGCAGCTTCGGGACAGGGTTCTACGAGCAGTACTTC	CASSFGTGFYEQYF
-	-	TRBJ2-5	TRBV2	TGTGCCAGCAGTTCACAGATACAAGAGACCCAGTACTTC	CASSSQIQETQYF
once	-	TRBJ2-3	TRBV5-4	TGTGCCAGCAGCTTGTCACACAGGTGGGACTCGCCGGGAGATACGCAGTATTTT	CASSLSHRWDSPGDTQYF
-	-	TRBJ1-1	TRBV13	TGTGCCAGCAGCTTACGGACTGAAGCTTTCTTT	CASSLRTEAFF
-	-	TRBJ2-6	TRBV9	TGTGCCAGCAGCGTAGAGGGGCGGACAGCTCCTTTGGAAGCTGGGGCCAACGTCCTGACTTTC	CASSVEGRTAPLEAGANVLTF
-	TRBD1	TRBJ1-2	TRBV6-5	TGTGCCAGCAGCCCTCGACAGGGGGCAAATGGCTACACCTTC	CASSPRQGANGYTF
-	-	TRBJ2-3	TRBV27	TGTGCCAGCAGTTTAAACTTTCGAGGGGATACGCAGTATTTT	CASSLNFRGDTQYF
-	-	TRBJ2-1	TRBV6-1	TGTGCCAGCAGTGAAGAGCCCCAGCGTGAGCAGTTCTTC	CASSEEPQREQFF
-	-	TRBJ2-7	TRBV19	TGTGCCAGTAGTATAGGGCCGGCAGGCCGGCGGTACTTC	CASSIGPAGRRYF
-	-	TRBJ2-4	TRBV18	TGTGCCAGCTCACCACCCGAGGGAAACATTCAGTACTTC	CASSPPEGNIQYF
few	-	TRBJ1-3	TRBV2	TGTGCCAGCAAACCCACAAATTCTGGAAACACCATATATTTT	CASKPTNSGNTIYF
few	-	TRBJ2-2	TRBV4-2	TGTGCCAGCAGCCAAGGTTCAGGGGCAAGCGGGGAGCTGTTTTTT	CASSQGSGASGELFF
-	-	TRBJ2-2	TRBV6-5	TGTGCCAGCACTCCCGCGGGGAACACCGGGGAGCTGTTTTTT	CASTPAGNTGELFF
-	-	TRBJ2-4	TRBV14	TGTGCCAGCAGCCACGGGAACGAAAACATTCAGTACTTC	CASSHGNENIQYF
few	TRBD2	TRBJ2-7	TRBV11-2	TGTGCCAGCAGCCCCGGGACTAGCAACGAGCAGTACTTC	CASSPGTSNEQYF
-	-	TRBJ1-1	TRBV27	TGTGCCAGCAGTTTCAAGGGAAGGACTGAAGCTTTCTTT	CASSFKGRTEAFF
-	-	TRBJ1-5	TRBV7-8	TGTGCCAGCAGCACGCTAGGGGCGGGAGTGAATCAGCCCCAGCATTTT	CASSTLGAGVNQPQHF
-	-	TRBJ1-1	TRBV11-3	TGTGCCAGCAGCTTAGGACAAACCACCTCGACGACTGAAGCTTTCTTT	CASSLGQTTSTTEAFF
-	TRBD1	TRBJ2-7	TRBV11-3	TGTGCCAGCAGCAGCACAGGGGGCGAGGGATCCTACGAGCAGTACTTC	CASSSTGGEGSYEQYF
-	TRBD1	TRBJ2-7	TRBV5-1	TGCGCCAGCAGCCCCGGGACAGGGTCAACCTACGAGCAGTACTTC	CASSPGTGSTYEQYF
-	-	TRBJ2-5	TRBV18	TGTGCCAGCTCGGCCGAAGAGACCCAGTACTTC	CASSAEETQYF
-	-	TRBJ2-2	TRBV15	TGTGCCACCAGCCCGATCGGGGGTCCCGGGGAGCTGTTTTTT	CATSPIGGPGELFF
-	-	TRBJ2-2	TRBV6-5	TGTGCCAGCAGAGTAGACACTAACACCGGGGAGCTGTTTTTT	CASRVDTNTGELFF